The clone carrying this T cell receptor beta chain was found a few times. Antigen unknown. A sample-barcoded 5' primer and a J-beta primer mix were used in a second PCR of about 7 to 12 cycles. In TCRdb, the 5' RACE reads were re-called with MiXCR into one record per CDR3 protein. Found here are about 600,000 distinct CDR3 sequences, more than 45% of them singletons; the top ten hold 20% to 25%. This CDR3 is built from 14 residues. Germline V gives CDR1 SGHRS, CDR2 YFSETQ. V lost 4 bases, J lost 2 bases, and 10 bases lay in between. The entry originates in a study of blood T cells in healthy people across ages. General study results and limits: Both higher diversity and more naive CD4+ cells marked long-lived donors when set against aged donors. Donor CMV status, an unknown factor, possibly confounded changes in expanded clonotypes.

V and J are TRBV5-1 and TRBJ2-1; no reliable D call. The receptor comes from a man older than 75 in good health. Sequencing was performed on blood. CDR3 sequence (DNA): TGCGCCAGCAGCATGGCGAGCGCCTACAATGAGCAGTTCTTC. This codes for CASSMASAYNEQFF. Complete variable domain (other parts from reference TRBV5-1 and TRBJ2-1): KAGVTQTPRYLIKTRGQQVTLSCSPISGHRSVSWYQQTPGQGLQFLFEYFSETQRNKGNFPGRFSGRQFSNSRSEMNVSTLELGDSALYLCASSMASAYNEQFFGPGTRLTVL.